The 16 T cell receptor beta chains given below trace back to one sample, sequenced in a study of T cell responses to AZD1222 COVID-19 vaccine. The protocol was immunoSEQ multiplex PCR, while the TCRdb copy is restricted to in-frame clones and leaves out a portion. Here the sample spans roughly 140,000 clones, roughly four fifths being singletons. The starting material was peripheral blood, obtained on day 0 of MenACWY control vaccination. Receptors originate from an adult in good health.

The rearrangement joins TRBV5-1 to TRBJ2-6, with D tentatively TRBD1 (5 bases). The length of the CDR3 is 17 residues. Trimming removed 2 bases at V and 2 bases at J, with 14 bases between. In germline, CDR1 is SGHRS, CDR2 YFSETQ. The CDR3 nucleotides are TGCGCCAGCAGCTTAACAGGTGGTGTTACTGGGGCCAACGTCCTGACTTTC. It specifies CASSLTGGVTGANVLTF.

There are a few counts of this clone. The chain has TRBV6-5 and TRBJ1-4, with TRBD1 matching over 9 bases. CDR1 and CDR2 from the germline V gene are MNHEY and SVGAGI. The V segment lost 5 bases and the J segment 8 bases; nucleotides outside the gene matches: 9. This CDR3 region has 15 residues. CDR3 residues: CASSKTTGGEEKLFF. CDR3 in DNA: TGTGCCAGCAGTAAAACGACAGGGGGAGAGGAAAAACTGTTTTTT.

This chain links TRBV14 with TRBJ2-7, with 8 bases fitting TRBD1. The CDR3 has 18 residues. Germline lookup yields CDR1 SGHDN and CDR2 FVKESK. J lost 0 bases, V lost 3 bases, and 13 bases had no gene match. CDR3 residues: CASSHGPSGDRFSYEQYF. The CDR3 nucleotides are TGTGCCAGCAGCCACGGCCCTTCGGGGGACAGGTTCTCCTACGAGCAGTACTTC.

This sequence joins TRBV10-3 and TRBJ2-5; unclear D gene. The germline V gene encodes CDR1 ENHRY and CDR2 SYGVKD. CDR3 length equals 14 residues. The V and J ends lost 0 bases and 3 bases respectively, with 8 bases between them. CDR3 sequence: CAISESNNKETQYF. DNA for the CDR3: TGTGCCATCAGTGAGTCGAACAATAAAGAGACCCAGTACTTC.

The CDR3 sequence is CASSLEVSKHYGYTF. The CDR3 nucleotides read TGTGCCAGCAGCTTGGAAGTGTCCAAGCACTATGGCTACACCTTC. The chain has TRBV5-6 and TRBJ1-2; D gene uncertain. Deletions cut 0 bases from V and 3 bases from J, with 12 bases between. CDR1 and CDR2 (germline): SGHDT, YYEEEE. This CDR3 has 15 residues.

The chain employs TRBV5-4 and TRBJ2-2, with 12 bases identical to TRBD2. The CDR3 is 17 residues long. The germline gives CDR1 SGHNT, CDR2 YYREEE (reference sequence). V trimming: 3 bases; J trimming: 0 bases; junction bases outside the gene matches: 3. The CDR3 bases are TGTGCCAGCAGCTACCGACTAGCGGGGGCGAACACCGGGGAGCTGTTTTTT. Its translation: CASSYRLAGANTGELFF.

This clone was picked up one time. The chain joins TRBV9 to TRBJ1-2, with D hard to call. Trimming stripped 0 bases from V and 8 bases from J, with 14 bases between. The germline gives CDR1 SGDLS, CDR2 YYNGEE. The CDR3 length is 14 residues. The CDR3 DNA reads as TGTGCCAGCAGCGTAGCTTTTGAAAAACAGGGCTACACCTTC. Its protein is CASSVAFEKQGYTF.

The rearrangement links TRBV3-1 (or the pseudogene TRBV3-2) to TRBJ2-4, with D uncertain. Looked up from germline, CDR1 is LGHDT and CDR2 is YNNKEL (reference sequence). The V end was cut by 1 base, the J end by 0 bases, with 4 bases between. The CDR3 is 14 residues long. CDR3 DNA: TGTGCCAGCAGCCAAGGGCTAGCCAAAAACATTCAGTACTTC. Residues: CASSQGLAKNIQYF.

V and J are TRBV5-5 and TRBJ1-1; TRBD1 matches 8 bases. Germline V gene data show CDR1 as SGHKS and CDR2 as YYEKEE (reference sequence). This CDR3 spans 15 amino acids. V shed 0 bases and J 1 base; nucleotides not matched to a gene: 2. The CDR3 DNA is TGTGCCAGCAGCTTGGCCGGGACAGGGAACACTGAAGCTTTCTTT. Its protein product is CASSLAGTGNTEAFF.

This rearrangement joins TRBV28 to TRBJ2-2; 9 bases fit TRBD2. This CDR3 is built from 15 residues. The junction had 4 bases not matched to a gene; V was cut back by 4 bases and J by 4 bases. Germline-derived CDR1 and CDR2 are MDHEN and SYDVKM. CDR3 protein: CASSWRGGGTGELFF. DNA for the CDR3: TGTGCCAGCAGTTGGCGGGGGGGCGGCACCGGGGAGCTGTTTTTT. Variable domain in full (rest from reference TRBV28 and TRBJ2-2): DVKVTQSSRYLVKRTGEKVFLECVQDMDHENMFWYRQDPGLGLRLIYFSYDVKMKEKGDIPEGYSVSREKKERFSLILESASTNQTSMYLCASSWRGGGTGELFFGEGSRLTVL.

The V and J genes are TRBV5-1 and TRBJ2-2, with 15 positions matching TRBD2. V was pared by 3 bases and J by 1 base, with 1 base of the junction left unmatched. Germline CDR1 and CDR2: SGHRS and YFSETQ. The CDR3 is 17 residues long. CDR3 in amino acids: CASSSGLAGGNTGELFF. The CDR3 nucleotides read TGCGCCAGCAGCTCGGGACTAGCGGGGGGGAACACCGGGGAGCTGTTTTTT.

This clone was seen more than once but under ten times. The gene calls are TRBV5-1 and TRBJ2-5, with 9 bases matching TRBD2. Germline CDR1 and CDR2: SGHRS and YFSETQ. The CDR3 spans 15 residues. J gave up 5 bases and V 2 bases, and 7 bases lay outside the gene matches. DNA for the CDR3: TGCGCCAGCAGCTTCGGCGGGGGGGCTGGGGAGACCCAGTACTTC. Translated, it gives CASSFGGGAGETQYF.

This clone was observed once. The chain has TRBV5-5 and TRBJ2-1; 9 nucleotides match TRBD1. CDR3 length: 17 residues. J lost 7 bases, V lost 0 bases, and 11 bases had no gene match. Germline CDR1 is SGHKS and CDR2 is YYEKEE (reference sequence). The chain's CDR3 is CASSLVWTGEGKNEQFF. The CDR3 DNA reads as TGTGCCAGCAGCTTGGTGTGGACAGGGGAGGGGAAGAATGAGCAGTTCTTC.

The chain combines TRBV29-1 with TRBJ2-3, with 11 bases aligning to TRBD2. The V gene end was trimmed by 6 bases and the J gene end by 0 bases; junction bases not matched to a gene: 11. Germline V gives CDR1 SQVTM, CDR2 ANQGSEA. The length of the CDR3 is 17 residues. The CDR3 sequence: CSVSPRLAGPSTDTQYF. In nucleotides, the CDR3 is TGCAGCGTCAGCCCCCGACTAGCGGGACCTAGCACAGATACGCAGTATTTT.

CDR3 DNA sequence: TGTGCCATCAGTGATGGCGGGGGCATCCAAGAGACCCAGTACTTC. It translates to CAISDGGGIQETQYF. The chain couples TRBV10-3 to TRBJ2-5; a possible D gene is TRBD2 (7 bases). V was pared by 3 bases and J by 1 base, with 12 bases between. Germline CDR1 reads ENHRY; CDR2 reads SYGVKD. This CDR3 spans 15 amino acids.

This clone was picked up a small number of times. This chain's CDR3 is CASSISNGIYGYTF. The CDR3, as DNA: TGTGCCAGTAGTATCAGTAACGGGATCTATGGCTACACCTTC. The gene calls are TRBV19 and TRBJ1-2; D gene ambiguous. The CDR3 has 14 residues. Looked up from germline, CDR1 is LNHDA and CDR2 is SQIVND (reference sequence). Trimming shortened V by 3 bases and J by 4 bases, and 12 bases separated the two germline ends.